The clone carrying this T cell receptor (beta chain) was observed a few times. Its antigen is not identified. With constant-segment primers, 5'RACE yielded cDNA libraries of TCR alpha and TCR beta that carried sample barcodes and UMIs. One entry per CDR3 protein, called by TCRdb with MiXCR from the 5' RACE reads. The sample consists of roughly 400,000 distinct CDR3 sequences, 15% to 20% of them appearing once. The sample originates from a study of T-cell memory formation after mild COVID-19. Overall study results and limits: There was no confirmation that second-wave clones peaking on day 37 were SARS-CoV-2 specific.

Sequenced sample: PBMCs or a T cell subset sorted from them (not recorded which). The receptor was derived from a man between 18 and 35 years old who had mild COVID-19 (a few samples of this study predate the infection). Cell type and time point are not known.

This CDR3 reads CAGTPPGTSTDTQYF. The DNA of the CDR3 is TGTGCCGGGACCCCCCCGGGGACTAGCACAGATACGCAGTATTTT. The V and J genes are TRBV2 and TRBJ2-3; D might be TRBD2 (6 bases). This CDR3 comprises 15 residues. V dropped 11 bases and J dropped 0 bases, with 18 bases sitting between them. In germline, CDR1 is SNHLY, CDR2 FYNNEI.